This TCR beta chain was sequenced in a study of blood T cells in healthy people across ages. Study results and limitations: Across samples, TCR beta diversity tracked strongly with naive T cell percentage. Unsorted PBMCs ruled out conclusive naive versus antigen-experienced comparison.

The use of a sample-barcoded 5' primer and a J-beta primer mix characterized a second PCR of roughly 7 to 12 cycles. One entry per CDR3 protein, called by TCRdb with MiXCR from the 5' RACE reads. This table has roughly 640,000 distinct CDR3 sequences, approximately 30% appearing once. A word on this clonotype: Its target is not known.

The sequence came from a woman older than 75 in good health. The source material was blood.

The CDR3 loop is CASSPFSGGGTDTQYF. As DNA, the CDR3 is TGTGCCAGCAGTCCCTTTAGCGGGGGGGGCACAGATACGCAGTATTTT. The genes are TRBV28 and TRBJ2-3; 11 bases match TRBD2. Trimming at V came to 5 bases and at J to 1 base, leaving 5 bases not matched to a gene. The CDR3 contains 16 residues. Germline-derived CDR1 and CDR2 are MDHEN and SYDVKM.